A single sample is the source of the 15 T cell receptor beta chains below, sequenced in a study of T cells in Graves' hyperthyroidism and ophthalmopathy. From RNA transcripts, TCR beta CDR3 regions were amplified. A set of HTBI primers served as the primers for a first-round RT-PCR of the TCR CDR3. TCRdb fed the multiplex PCR reads into MiXCR, producing one record per CDR3 protein. The top ten hold roughly a tenth of the sample, which has hundreds of thousands of distinct CDR3 sequences, approximately 14% seen once. The specimen sequenced was blood. Receptors were obtained from a woman aged 18-29 years with Graves' hyperthyroidism.

This chain uses TRBV7-9 with TRBJ2-7, with 7 bases aligning to TRBD1. The CDR3 consists of 17 residues. Germline CDR1 SEHNR, CDR2 FQNEAQ (reference sequence). After removal of 4 bases from V and 4 bases from J, the junction contained 16 bases not matched to a gene. The CDR3 region is CASSSEDRLKGTYEQYF. The CDR3 DNA sequence: TGTGCCAGCAGCTCGGAGGACAGGCTCAAAGGGACATACGAGCAGTACTTC.

This chain connects TRBV5-1 to TRBJ2-7; D gene unclear. Trimming stripped 10 bases from V and 6 bases from J, with 17 bases between. Per germline, CDR1 SGHRS and CDR2 YFSETQ. The CDR3 has 12 residues. CDR3 residues: CAPEADCCEQYF. For the CDR3, the DNA is TGCGCCCCCGAGGCAGATTGTTGCGAGCAGTACTTC. Supplemented by reference TRBV5-1 and TRBJ2-7, the full variable domain reads KAGVTQTPRYLIKTRGQQVTLSCSPISGHRSVSWYQQTPGQGLQFLFEYFSETQRNKGNFPGRFSGRQFSNSRSEMNVSTLELGDSALYLCAPEADCCEQYFGPGTRLTVT.

Points on this clonotype: This sequence may be a read error, since a much larger clone differs from it by one base. The conserved phenylalanine or tryptophan is not found at the CDR3 terminus, so this likely reflects a read error. The rearrangement links TRBV6-2 or TRBV6-3 to TRBJ2-5, with 7 bases fitting TRBD2. CDR3 length: 15 amino acids. Germline CDR1 MNHEY, CDR2 SVGEGT. V was pared by 2 bases and J by 4 bases, with 7 bases of the junction left unmatched. The CDR3 here is CASSYGGSFGETQYL. CDR3 DNA: TGTGCCAGCAGTTACGGCGGGAGTTTCGGAGAGACCCAGTACCTC.

This chain links TRBV29-1 with TRBJ2-7, with D tentatively TRBD1 or TRBD2 (6 bases each). Germline lookup yields CDR1 SQVTM and CDR2 ANQGSEA. CDR3 size: 17 residues. V lost 6 bases and J lost 0, with 24 bases in between. The CDR3 loop is CSVYIAITGRSSYEQYF. The CDR3 coding sequence is TGCAGCGTCTACATCGCAATCACAGGGAGGAGCTCCTACGAGCAGTACTTC.

The CDR3 spells CASTRTSGDNEQFF. The CDR3 region has the DNA TGTGCCAGCACTCGGACTAGCGGGGACAATGAGCAGTTCTTC. The rearrangement uses TRBV12-3 or TRBV12-4 and TRBJ2-1; TRBD2 agrees at 12 bases. V trimming: 7 bases; J trimming: 5 bases; junction bases outside the gene matches: 3. The CDR3 runs to 14 residues.

This clonotype came up many times. The rearrangement links TRBV30 to TRBJ2-5; D is unresolved. This CDR3 has 13 residues. Germline V gene lookup returns CDR1 GTSNPN and CDR2 SVGIG (reference sequence). The V gene lost 1 base and the J gene lost 3 bases, with 9 bases spanning the gap. The CDR3 protein is CAWSGGLKETQYF. In nucleotides, the CDR3 is TGTGCCTGGAGTGGCGGTCTTAAAGAGACCCAGTACTTC.

This clonotype showed up many times. The chain recombines TRBV3-1 with TRBJ2-7; D uncertain. This CDR3 is built from 12 residues. Germline-derived CDR1 and CDR2 are LGHDT and YNNKEL (reference sequence). Deletions cut 3 bases from V and 6 bases from J, with 9 bases between. CDR3 residues: CASSHGPGEQYF. The CDR3 DNA is TGTGCCAGCAGCCATGGTCCGGGCGAGCAGTACTTC.

This clonotype was seen a handful of times. The CDR3 here is CASSATQTREKLFF. DNA for the CDR3: TGTGCCAGCAGCGCGACCCAAACCAGGGAAAAACTGTTTTTT. V gene TRBV9 combines with J gene TRBJ1-4, with D uncertain. V was trimmed by 3 bases and J by 8 bases, leaving 14 bases between them. The CDR3 is 14 amino acids. Germline lookup yields CDR1 SGDLS and CDR2 YYNGEE.

This clonotype has a count of ten or more. V gene TRBV5-1 combines with J gene TRBJ1-5; TRBD1 aligns across 7 bases. Germline loops: CDR1 SGHRS, CDR2 YFSETQ. The CDR3 covers 15 residues. The J segment lost 2 bases and the V segment lost 0 bases, leaving 2 bases of the junction unmatched. DNA of the CDR3: TGCGCCAGCAGCTTGGAAGGGACAGGCAATCAGCCCCAGCATTTT. The encoded protein is CASSLEGTGNQPQHF.

There are many counts of this clonotype. The J gene is TRBJ1-2, the V gene TRBV12-3 or TRBV12-4, with D possibly matching TRBD1 (6 bases). V lost 4 bases and J lost 7, with 13 bases in between. This CDR3 spans 13 amino acids. In nucleotides, the CDR3 is TGTGCCAGCAGTTCAGACAGGTTAGGTGGCTACACCTTC. Amino acids: CASSSDRLGGYTF.

This clonotype was detected a few times. V and J are TRBV2 and TRBJ2-1; 7 bases align to TRBD2. Looked up from germline, CDR1 is SNHLY and CDR2 is FYNNEI. The CDR3 runs to 16 residues. V lost 9 bases to trimming and J lost 1 base; unmatched junction nucleotides: 12. The CDR3 reads CARDHVGGGSYNEQFF. The CDR3 DNA follows: TGTGCCAGAGATCATGTGGGGGGGGGTTCCTACAATGAGCAGTTCTTC.

This clonotype has a count of ten or more. V gene TRBV5-1 combines with J gene TRBJ2-1, with 11 bases lining up with TRBD2. Germline V gene lookup returns CDR1 SGHRS and CDR2 YFSETQ. This CDR3 has 15 residues. The V and J ends lost 3 bases and 6 bases, in that order; junction bases with no gene match: 5. CDR3 in amino acids: CASSSGTSGGNEQFF. CDR3 DNA sequence: TGCGCCAGCAGCTCCGGGACTAGCGGAGGCAATGAGCAGTTCTTC. Full variable domain (rest looked up from reference TRBV5-1 and TRBJ2-1): KAGVTQTPRYLIKTRGQQVTLSCSPISGHRSVSWYQQTPGQGLQFLFEYFSETQRNKGNFPGRFSGRQFSNSRSEMNVSTLELGDSALYLCASSSGTSGGNEQFFGPGTRLTVL.

The genes are TRBV7-2 and TRBJ1-1, with D uncertain. CDR3 length equals 15 residues. CDR1 SGHTA and CDR2 FQGNSA come from the germline V gene. V gave up 5 bases and J gave up 2 bases, with 15 bases separating them. The CDR3 DNA is TGTGCCAGCAGCCCCCGTCCCGGTGTAAACACTGAAGCTTTCTTT. Translation gives CASSPRPGVNTEAFF.

A few counts support this clonotype. The chain couples TRBV30 to TRBJ2-4; 12 bases fit TRBD2. Trimming cost V 5 bases and J 6 bases; bases outside gene matches: 8. Germline loops: CDR1 GTSNPN, CDR2 SVGIG (reference sequence). The CDR3 contains 15 residues. DNA for the CDR3: TGTGCCTGGGAAGGTCCGGGACTAGCGGGAAACATTCAGTACTTC. Translation gives CAWEGPGLAGNIQYF.

The J gene is TRBJ1-6, the V gene TRBV20-1; D call uncertain. Trimming cost V 3 bases and J 8 bases, with 29 bases left between them. There are 19 residues in the CDR3. The germline V gene encodes CDR1 DFQATT and CDR2 SNEGSKA (reference sequence). Here the CDR3 reads CSARSPLAVTGPLDSPLHF. CDR3 DNA sequence: TGCAGTGCTAGGTCCCCATTGGCGGTAACCGGTCCTTTGGATTCACCCCTCCACTTT.